Listed below are T cell receptor beta chains from one sample, sequenced in a study of blood T cell repertoires in COVID-19. This table comes from immunoSEQ multiplex PCR, and its TCRdb copy is limited to in-frame clones, with some not included. The sample yields roughly 75,000 clones, about 86% seen once. The sample comprised peripheral blood. The receptors come from a man of 80 years or more with COVID-19, enrolled during active disease. The CDR3 runs from the conserved cysteine through the conserved F or W. A D gene is named only where the DNA matches it firmly. The size field is filled for only some rows; it gives once, few, many or a size class.

. | . | TRBJ1-1 | 13 | TRBV4-2 | CASSQGENTEAFF | TGTGCCAGCAGCCAAGGAGAGAACACTGAAGCTTTCTTT
TRBD2 | . | TRBJ2-3 | 13 | TRBV19 | CASSQRGGDTQYF | TGTGCCAGTAGCCAGCGGGGGGGAGATACGCAGTATTTT
. | . | TRBJ1-5 | 16 | TRBV18 | CASSPWGQGKDQPQHF | TGTGCCAGCTCACCATGGGGGCAGGGTAAAGATCAGCCCCAGCATTTT
TRBD2 | . | TRBJ2-3 | 18 | TRBV5-1 | CASSLRKQASGDTDTQYF | TGCGCCAGCAGCTTGCGAAAACAGGCTAGCGGGGACACAGATACGCAGTATTTT
. | few | TRBJ1-2 | 15 | TRBV29-1 | CSVEGTAGPNYGYTF | TGCAGCGTTGAAGGGACAGCTGGTCCTAACTATGGCTACACCTTC
. | . | TRBJ1-5 | 15 | TRBV27 | CASSLGRGGYQPQHF | TGTGCCAGCAGTTTGGGTCGGGGAGGATATCAGCCCCAGCATTTT
. | . | TRBJ1-2 | 12 | TRBV18 | CASRGGYYGYTF | TGTGCCAGCCGGGGAGGCTACTATGGCTACACCTTC
. | once | TRBJ1-4 | 15 | TRBV5-1 | CASSLGNEEGEKLFF | TGCGCCAGCAGTCTCGGGAACGAGGAGGGTGAAAAACTGTTTTTT
TRBD1 | . | TRBJ1-4 | 15 | TRBV28 | CASSTKDRASEKLFF | TGTGCCAGCAGTACCAAGGACAGGGCGTCTGAAAAACTGTTTTTT
TRBD2 | . | TRBJ2-3 | 17 | TRBV5-1 | CASSSGTSGGATDTQYF | TGCGCCAGCAGCTCAGGGACTAGCGGGGGCGCCACAGATACGCAGTATTTT
. | . | TRBJ1-2 | 13 | TRBV5-6 | CASSFSPEDGYTF | TGTGCCAGCAGCTTCTCTCCGGAGGACGGCTACACCTTC
. | . | TRBJ2-2 | 14 | TRBV9 | CASSVSGNTGELFF | TGTGCCAGCAGCGTATCAGGGAACACCGGGGAGCTGTTTTTT
. | . | TRBJ1-4 | 14 | TRBV7-2 | CASSFGPAGEKLFF | TGTGCCAGCAGCTTCGGACCGGCGGGGGAAAAACTGTTTTTT
. | . | TRBJ1-2 | 13 | TRBV11-2 | CASSVGLNYGYTF | TGTGCCAGCAGCGTAGGACTTAACTATGGCTACACCTTC
TRBD1 | . | TRBJ2-1 | 19 | TRBV11-3 | CASSLRSYRGSTRPIEQFF | TGTGCCAGCAGCTTGCGATCTTACAGGGGGTCCACACGCCCGATAGAGCAGTTCTTC
TRBD2 | . | TRBJ2-7 | 13 | TRBV2 | CASRALAGNEQYF | TGTGCCAGCAGAGCACTAGCGGGGAACGAGCAGTACTTC
. | once | TRBJ2-3 | 15 | TRBV2 | CASSEAGRGTDTQYF | TGTGCCAGCAGTGAAGCTGGCAGGGGCACAGATACGCAGTATTTT
. | . | TRBJ1-1 | 17 | TRBV2 | CASSGPKGTQMNTEAFF | TGTGCCAGCAGTGGGCCAAAAGGGACTCAAATGAACACTGAAGCTTTCTTT
TRBD1 | . | TRBJ2-5 | 15 | TRBV5-4 | CASSSSPGTEETQYF | TGTGCCAGCAGCTCCTCGCCCGGGACAGAAGAGACCCAGTACTTC
TRBD2 | once | TRBJ2-7 | 13 | TRBV19 | CASSIGGGYEQYF | TGTGCCAGTAGTATTGGGGGGGGTTACGAGCAGTACTTC
TRBD1 | . | TRBJ1-2 | 15 | TRBV5-4 | CASSSRDRGSYGYTF | TGTGCCAGCAGCTCGCGGGACAGGGGTTCCTATGGCTACACCTTC
. | . | TRBJ2-3 | 15 | TRBV6-5 | CASSYPGGSTDTQYF | TGTGCCAGCAGTTATCCCGGAGGTAGCACAGATACGCAGTATTTT
. | once | TRBJ1-2 | 17 | TRBV23-1 | CASSQFGTPVANYGYTF | TGCGCCAGCAGTCAATTTGGGACACCGGTAGCTAACTATGGCTACACCTTC
. | . | TRBJ1-1 | 12 | TRBV5-5 | CASERDNAQAFF | TGTGCCAGCGAGAGGGACAACGCCCAAGCTTTCTTT
. | . | TRBJ1-1 | 14 | TRBV4-1 | CASSQDGRGAEAFF | TGCGCCAGCAGCCAAGATGGGAGGGGCGCTGAAGCTTTCTTT
. | . | TRBJ1-1 | 13 | TRBV19 | CASSIVGRPQAFF | TGTGCCAGTAGTATAGTGGGCAGACCGCAAGCTTTCTTT
. | . | TRBJ1-2 | 14 | TRBV5-1 | CASSLEPGILGYTF | TGCGCCAGCAGCTTGGAGCCGGGGATATTAGGCTACACCTTC
. | . | TRBJ2-7 | 14 | TRBV19 | CASSIWGRGYEQYF | TGTGCCAGTAGTATATGGGGCAGGGGCTACGAGCAGTACTTC
. | . | TRBJ1-5 | 13 | TRBV6-5 | CASSSSRGQPQHF | TGTGCCAGCAGTAGCTCCAGGGGCCAGCCCCAGCATTTT
. | once | TRBJ1-2 | 14 | TRBV7-2 | CASSFYSTNYGYTF | TGTGCCAGCAGCTTTTACAGCACTAACTATGGCTACACCTTC